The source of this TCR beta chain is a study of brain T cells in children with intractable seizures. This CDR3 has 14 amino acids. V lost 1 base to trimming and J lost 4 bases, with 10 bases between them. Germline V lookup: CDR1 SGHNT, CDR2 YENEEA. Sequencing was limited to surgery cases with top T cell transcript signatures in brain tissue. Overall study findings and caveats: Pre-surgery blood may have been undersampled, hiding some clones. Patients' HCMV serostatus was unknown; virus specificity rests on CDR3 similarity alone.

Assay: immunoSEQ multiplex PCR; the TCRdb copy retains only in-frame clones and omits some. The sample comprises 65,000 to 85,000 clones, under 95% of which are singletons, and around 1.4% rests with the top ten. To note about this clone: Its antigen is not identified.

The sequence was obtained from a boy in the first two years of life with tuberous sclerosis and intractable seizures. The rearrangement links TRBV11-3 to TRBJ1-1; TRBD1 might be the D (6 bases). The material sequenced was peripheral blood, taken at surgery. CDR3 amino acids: CASSLVQGTTEAFF. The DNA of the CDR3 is TGTGCCAGCAGCTTAGTGCAGGGGACCACTGAAGCTTTCTTT. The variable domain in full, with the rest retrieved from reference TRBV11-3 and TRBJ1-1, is EAGVVQSPRYKIIEKKQPVAFWCNPISGHNTLYWYLQNLGQGPELLIRYENEEAVDDSQLPKDRFSAERLKGVDSTLKIQPAELGDSAVYLCASSLVQGTTEAFFGQGTRLTVV.